A selection of T cell receptor beta chains follows, all from one sample in a study of T cells after yellow fever vaccination. Each CDR3 protein gets one entry after TCRdb re-called the 5' RACE reads with MiXCR. The table has about 170,000 distinct CDR3 sequences, more than 9.5% seen once. The sample here was CD8+ T cells sorted from PBMCs, taken 15 days after the yellow fever booster vaccination. These receptors were obtained from a man younger than 35 who received the YFV17D yellow fever vaccine. The CDR3 runs from the conserved cysteine through the conserved F or W. D genes are given only for firm matches. Size tells how often a clone was seen (once, few, many) or the class of an expanded clone, and some rows leave it out.

abundance	v_gene	d_gene	j_gene	CDR3nt	CDR3aa
many	TRBV5-5	-	TRBJ1-2	TGTGCCAGCAGCTTGTCCGAGCCGCTGGGTAACTATGGCTACACCTTC	CASSLSEPLGNYGYTF
few	TRBV27	-	TRBJ2-1	TGTGCCAGCTCCTTGGGGGCCTCAGGGTCAAATGAGCAGTTCTTC	CASSLGASGSNEQFF
few	TRBV12-3/TRBV12-4	-	TRBJ2-5	TGTGCCAGCAGGCCCTTTGGGGAAGAGACCCAGTACTTC	CASRPFGEETQYF
many	TRBV20-1	-	TRBJ2-1	TGCAGTGCTATTCCCGGGACTTACTCCTACAATGAGCAGTTCTTC	CSAIPGTYSYNEQFF
many	TRBV4-1	-	TRBJ2-5	TGCGCCAGCAGCCAAGATCTTGGGATTGAAGAGACCCAGTACTTC	CASSQDLGIEETQYF
few	TRBV12-5	TRBD1	TRBJ2-3	TGTGCTAGTGGTTTCAGATTAGGGGACAGGAGCAAAGATACGCAGTATTTT	CASGFRLGDRSKDTQYF
few	TRBV12-3/TRBV12-4	-	TRBJ1-1	TGTGCCAGCAACGAAGGAGGGGTGAACACTGAAGCTTTCTTT	CASNEGGVNTEAFF
many	TRBV15	-	TRBJ2-1	TGTGCCACCAGCAGAGGGGGGAACCAATACTACAATGAGCAGTTCTTC	CATSRGGNQYYNEQFF
many	TRBV7-9	TRBD1	TRBJ2-3	TGTGCCAGCAGCTCATTACAGGGGGAAGGAGAGACAGATACGCAGTATTTT	CASSSLQGEGETDTQYF
few	TRBV7-2	TRBD1	TRBJ2-3	TGTGCCAGCAGCGAGGCAGGGGGTACGCAGTATTTT	CASSEAGGTQYF
few	TRBV29-1	-	TRBJ2-3	TGCAGCGTGGTCCCGACCGGACGTCGCAGCACAGATACGCAGTATTTT	CSVVPTGRRSTDTQYF
few	TRBV19	TRBD2	TRBJ2-7	TGTGCCAGTAGTGTAGCGGGACGGGACGAGCAGTACTTC	CASSVAGRDEQYF
-	TRBV27	TRBD2	TRBJ2-5	TGTGCCAGCAGGCCGACTAGCGGGGTCCAAGAGACCCAGTACTTC	CASRPTSGVQETQYF
few	TRBV6-2/TRBV6-3	-	TRBJ2-2	TGTGCCAGCAGTTATGAGGGGCGCGACACCGGGGAGCTGTTTTTT	CASSYEGRDTGELFF
-	TRBV5-6	TRBD1	TRBJ2-7	TGTGCCAGCAGCTCGGACAGGGAGTACGAGCAGTACTTC	CASSSDREYEQYF
-	TRBV6-2/TRBV6-3	-	TRBJ2-3	TGTGCCAGCAGTTACGACCCGCTAGCGACTAGCACAGATACGCAGTATTTT	CASSYDPLATSTDTQYF
-	TRBV24-1	-	TRBJ2-1	TGTGCCACCAGTGGATCAGAAGGTTACAATGAGCAGTTCTTC	CATSGSEGYNEQFF
many	TRBV11-2	-	TRBJ2-2	TGTGCCAGCAGCACCCACAGGGCCACAAACACCGGGGAGCTGTTTTTT	CASSTHRATNTGELFF
-	TRBV7-9	-	TRBJ1-1	TGTGCCAGCAGCGCCGCCCAGGGTAAGATTAACACTGAAGCTTTCTTT	CASSAAQGKINTEAFF
few	TRBV4-1	-	TRBJ1-4	TGCGCCAGCAGCCAAGTTGGGGACCAGAAACTGTTTTTT	CASSQVGDQKLFF
many	TRBV7-9	-	TRBJ2-2	TGTGCCAGCAGCTCACAGGAGACCGGGGAGCTGTTTTTT	CASSSQETGELFF
few	TRBV9	TRBD2	TRBJ2-1	TGTGCCAGCAGCGTAGGAGGGCGGGGGGCCGTCGATGAGCAGTTCTTC	CASSVGGRGAVDEQFF
-	TRBV7-9	-	TRBJ1-4	TGTGCCAGCAGCGGGGCCCGGGGGGAAATACTGTTTTTT	CASSGARGEILFF
-	TRBV29-1	-	TRBJ2-2	TGCAGCGGGACCGGGGGCTCAGGGGAGCTGTTTTTT	CSGTGGSGELFF
-	TRBV4-1	-	TRBJ2-1	TGCGCCAGCAGCCAAGTTCGGGGGTTACTGCAGTTCTTC	CASSQVRGLLQFF
many	TRBV4-1	TRBD2	TRBJ2-3	TGCGCCAGCAGCCTCCCATGGGGGGGGGCAGATACGCAGTATTTT	CASSLPWGGADTQYF
-	TRBV4-1	TRBD1	TRBJ1-5	TGCGCCAGCAGCCAGGGACAGGGGCCCAATCAGCCCCAGCATTTT	CASSQGQGPNQPQHF
many	TRBV5-1	TRBD1	TRBJ2-3	TGCGCCAGCAGCATCGGGACAGGGGAAGCAGATACGCAGTATTTT	CASSIGTGEADTQYF
-	TRBV7-6	TRBD1	TRBJ2-1	TGTGCCAGCAGTCCCCTAACCGGGACAGGCCCTAATGAGCAGTTCTTC	CASSPLTGTGPNEQFF
-	TRBV5-4	TRBD1	TRBJ1-6	TGTGCCAGCAGCTTCGAAGGGGGCGCTTATTCACCCCTCCACTTT	CASSFEGGAYSPLHF
few	TRBV4-1	-	TRBJ2-3	TGCGCCAGCAGCCGAAACACAGATACGCAGTATTTT	CASSRNTDTQYF
many	TRBV4-2	-	TRBJ2-6	TGTGCCAGCAGCCAAGATAACAACTCTGGGGCCAACGTCCTGACTTTC	CASSQDNNSGANVLTF
few	TRBV7-9	TRBD1	TRBJ2-1	TGTGCCAGCAGCTTGACCGGGACAGGGGACGAGCAGTTCTTC	CASSLTGTGDEQFF
few	TRBV19	-	TRBJ2-1	TGTGCCAGCGAGCGGGTAGATAACAATGAGCAGTTCTTC	CASERVDNNEQFF
-	TRBV7-9	-	TRBJ2-1	TGTGCCAGCAGCTGGGGACTGCGGAATGAGCAGTTCTTC	CASSWGLRNEQFF
-	TRBV20-1	TRBD1	TRBJ1-1	TGCAGTGCTGTCCGGGACAGAGCCTCGAACACTGAAGCTTTCTTT	CSAVRDRASNTEAFF
few	TRBV7-9	TRBD2	TRBJ2-4	TGTGCCAGCAGCTTTACTAGCGGACTTGCCAAAAACATTCAGTACTTC	CASSFTSGLAKNIQYF
few	TRBV4-1	TRBD2	TRBJ2-1	TGCGCCAGCAGCCTATATGCGGGGGGGTACAATGAGCAGTTCTTC	CASSLYAGGYNEQFF
-	TRBV6-2/TRBV6-3	-	TRBJ2-3	TGTGCCAGCAGTTACGGCCTAGCATCCGATACGCAGTATTTT	CASSYGLASDTQYF
-	TRBV7-3	TRBD1	TRBJ2-3	TGTGCCAGCAGCCAGGGGGCGATCACAGATACGCAGTATTTT	CASSQGAITDTQYF
-	TRBV7-9	-	TRBJ1-5	TGTGCCAGCAGCCAAGGAAAGCGGCCCCAGCATTTT	CASSQGKRPQHF
-	TRBV15	-	TRBJ1-5	TGTGCCACCAGCAGAGTGAGTCAGCCCCAGCATTTT	CATSRVSQPQHF
few	TRBV2	-	TRBJ1-5	TGTGCCAGCAGCTTAGGGTACGGAAACAATCAGCCCCAGCATTTT	CASSLGYGNNQPQHF
few	TRBV12-3/TRBV12-4	TRBD1	TRBJ1-2	TGTGCCAGCACCCCAACAGGGGACCATGGCTACACCTTC	CASTPTGDHGYTF
many	TRBV5-1	TRBD1	TRBJ1-1	TGCGCCAGCAGCTGGACGGGACAGGGGGAAAACACTGAAGCTTTCTTT	CASSWTGQGENTEAFF
few	TRBV20-1	TRBD1	TRBJ2-2	TGCAGTGCTAGAGACCACAGGGGGGTGGCCGGGGAGCTGTTTTTT	CSARDHRGVAGELFF
-	TRBV7-2	TRBD2	TRBJ2-7	TGTGCCAGCAGCTTATTGTGGTTCAGGACTAGCGGGGGGCAGGGGTCCGAGCAGTACTTC	CASSLLWFRTSGGQGSEQYF
-	TRBV29-1	-	TRBJ1-1	TGCAGCGTTGCCGAGGTCGGGACTGAAGCTTTCTTT	CSVAEVGTEAFF
-	TRBV7-2	-	TRBJ2-4	TGTGCCAGCAGCCCCTCGGGGGACTTAAACATTCAGTACTTC	CASSPSGDLNIQYF